The 25 T cell receptor beta chains reported below all come from one sample, sequenced in a study of T-cell memory formation after mild COVID-19. From the 5' RACE reads, TCRdb called clonotypes with MiXCR, one entry per CDR3 protein. The table records some 160,000 distinct CDR3 sequences, roughly 13% of them present only once. The sample taken for sequencing was PBMCs or a T cell subset sorted from them (not recorded which). All receptors derive from a man younger than 35 who had mild COVID-19 (a few samples of this study predate the infection). Cell type and time point are not known.

This clonotype was counted only a few times. In nucleotides, the CDR3 is TGTGCCAGCAGCATGATAGAGGAGCACACCGGGGAGCTGTTTTTT. This codes for CASSMIEEHTGELFF. The chain employs TRBV11-1 and TRBJ2-2; D gene unclear. Trimming cost V 5 bases and J 3 bases, with 13 bases left between them. CDR1 SGHAT and CDR2 FQDESV come from the germline V gene (reference sequence). This CDR3 has 15 residues.

V gene TRBV6-2 or TRBV6-3 combines with J gene TRBJ1-6; D gene uncertain. The CDR3 spans 15 residues. V lost 7 bases and J lost 9, with 19 bases in between. Germline V lookup: CDR1 MNHEY, CDR2 SVGEGT. CDR3 sequence (DNA): TGTGCCAGCAACTTTGGACCCGGTACGGGTTCACCCCTCCACTTT. It specifies CASNFGPGTGSPLHF.

This clonotype came up a few times. The chain is built from TRBV5-1 and TRBJ2-5; weak D call: TRBD1 (6 bases). The CDR3 spans 14 residues. Germline assignment: CDR1 SGHRS and CDR2 YFSETQ. The V end was cut by 4 bases, the J end by 1 base, with 11 bases between. The CDR3 loop is CASSRGQTQETQYF. CDR3 sequence (DNA): TGCGCCAGCAGCCGAGGACAGACCCAAGAGACCCAGTACTTC. The variable domain in full, with the rest retrieved from reference TRBV5-1 and TRBJ2-5, is KAGVTQTPRYLIKTRGQQVTLSCSPISGHRSVSWYQQTPGQGLQFLFEYFSETQRNKGNFPGRFSGRQFSNSRSEMNVSTLELGDSALYLCASSRGQTQETQYFGPGTRLLVL.

This clonotype turned up a few times. The chain carries TRBV7-7 and TRBJ2-2, with unresolved D. V was trimmed by 2 bases and J by 3 bases, leaving 10 bases between them. From germline, CDR1 is SSHAT and CDR2 FNYEAQ (reference sequence). This CDR3 is built from 15 residues. CDR3 in amino acids: CASSLFRADTGELFF. The CDR3 nucleotides are TGTGCCAGCAGCTTATTTAGGGCTGACACCGGGGAGCTGTTTTTT.

This chain joins TRBV7-2 and TRBJ1-3; D not certain. Germline loops: CDR1 SGHTA, CDR2 FQGNSA. This CDR3 spans 13 amino acids. V was pared by 3 bases and J by 1 base, with 4 bases between. In DNA form, the CDR3 reads TGTGCCAGCAGCTTTAATTCTGGAAACACCATATATTTT. It translates to CASSFNSGNTIYF.

The gene calls are TRBV7-3 and TRBJ2-2; D possibly corresponds to TRBD2 (5 bases). The germline V and J ends were trimmed by 0 bases and 2 bases, with 13 bases remaining between them. CDR1 and CDR2 (germline): SGHTA, FQGTGA. The CDR3 spans 17 residues. This chain's CDR3 is CASSLTHLGLNTGELFF. The CDR3 coding sequence is TGTGCCAGCAGCTTAACTCACCTCGGACTTAACACCGGGGAGCTGTTTTTT.

V and J are TRBV5-1 and TRBJ2-7; 14 positions match TRBD2. This CDR3 spans 15 amino acids. Germline lookup yields CDR1 SGHRS and CDR2 YFSETQ. Trimming at V came to 7 bases and at J to 3 bases, leaving 6 bases not matched to a gene. CDR3 sequence: CASRTSGGPSYEQYF. The CDR3 DNA reads TGCGCCAGCCGGACTAGCGGGGGGCCCAGCTACGAGCAGTACTTC. The variable domain in full, with the rest retrieved from reference TRBV5-1 and TRBJ2-7, is KAGVTQTPRYLIKTRGQQVTLSCSPISGHRSVSWYQQTPGQGLQFLFEYFSETQRNKGNFPGRFSGRQFSNSRSEMNVSTLELGDSALYLCASRTSGGPSYEQYFGPGTRLTVT.

There are a few counts of this clonotype. The CDR3, as DNA: TGTGCCAGCAGCTTAGCGGCTGTACCATACGAGCAGTACGTC. Protein product: CASSLAAVPYEQYV. This sequence joins TRBV7-2 and TRBJ2-7; D uncertain. CDR1 SGHTA and CDR2 FQGNSA come from the germline V gene. V shed 0 bases and J shed 4 bases, with 10 bases lying between them. The CDR3 length is 14 residues.

There are many counts of this clonotype. The rearrangement joins TRBV12-3 or TRBV12-4 to TRBJ1-2; D perhaps matches TRBD1 (5 bases). V lost 3 bases to trimming and J lost 7 bases, with 15 bases between them. This CDR3 is 14 amino acids long. The CDR3 sequence: CASSFQTVKSGYTF. CDR3 coding DNA: TGTGCCAGCAGTTTCCAGACAGTCAAGTCTGGCTACACCTTC.

The chain employs TRBV5-6 and TRBJ1-5, with D uncertain. Germline CDR1 reads SGHDT; CDR2 reads YYEEEE. CDR3 size: 14 residues. The V and J ends lost 2 bases and 6 bases respectively, with 12 bases between them. The CDR3 protein is CASSFPGTGQPQHF. CDR3 DNA sequence: TGTGCCAGCAGCTTCCCAGGTACGGGTCAGCCCCAGCATTTT.

The chain employs TRBV4-1 and TRBJ2-1; TRBD1 might be the D (7 bases). This CDR3 is built from 14 residues. Germline loops: CDR1 MGHRA, CDR2 YSYEKL. V lost 0 bases and J 6 bases, leaving 9 bases between the germline ends. CDR3 residues: CASSQDQGGNEQFF. The CDR3 DNA is TGCGCCAGCAGCCAAGATCAGGGGGGCAATGAGCAGTTCTTC.

This clonotype was observed a few times. The J gene is TRBJ2-5, the V gene TRBV10-2, with a possible D match to TRBD2 (6 bases). V was trimmed by 7 bases and J by 3 bases, leaving 9 bases between them. The CDR3 sequence is 12 residues long. Germline loops: CDR1 WSHSY, CDR2 SAAADI. For the CDR3, the DNA is TGCGCCAGCACTTCGGGGGAAGAGACCCAGTACTTC. Its translation is CASTSGEETQYF.

The chain recombines TRBV9 with TRBJ2-1; no reliable D call. Trimming left V 0 bases short and J 4 bases short, with 8 bases between. CDR1 and CDR2 from the germline V gene are SGDLS and YYNGEE. The CDR3 contains 14 residues. The CDR3 sequence: CASSVVGTYNEQFF. CDR3 coding DNA: TGTGCCAGCAGCGTAGTTGGCACATACAATGAGCAGTTCTTC.

This clonotype was seen once. It may be a read error: a sequence one base away is much more abundant. The rearrangement uses TRBV29-1 and TRBJ2-7; D not resolved. The germline V gene encodes CDR1 SQVTM and CDR2 ANQGSEA. This CDR3 has 11 amino acids. This chain's CDR3 is CNVGNTYEQYF. In nucleotides, the CDR3 is TGCAACGTGGGGAACACCTACGAGCAGTACTTC.

The chain links TRBV7-2 to TRBJ2-7, with D perhaps matching TRBD1 (6 bases). The CDR3 is 15 amino acids. Germline CDR1 is SGHTA and CDR2 is FQGNSA. V was clipped by 5 bases and J by 3 bases, with 17 bases between them. The CDR3 nucleotides read TGTGCCAGCAGCCCCGTCCTTCAGGGGTTCTACGAGCAGTACGTC. The encoded protein is CASSPVLQGFYEQYV.

The chain combines TRBV7-9 with TRBJ2-5, with 7 bases identical to TRBD1. The CDR3 totals 14 residues. Looked up from germline, CDR1 is SEHNR and CDR2 is FQNEAQ (reference sequence). The ends lost 0 bases at V and 5 bases at J; junction bases unmatched: 3. CDR3 coding DNA: TGTGCCAGCAGCTTAGCGCTACAGGGGGAGACCCAGTACTTC. Amino acid sequence: CASSLALQGETQYF.

The table lists this clonotype with many counts. The V call is TRBV7-2, the J call TRBJ2-5, with D possibly matching TRBD2 (5 bases). Germline CDR1 is SGHTA and CDR2 is FQGNSA. The ends were cut back, 6 bases at V and 2 bases at J, with 10 bases in the middle. This CDR3 is 13 amino acids long. CDR3 in amino acids: CASRFSGQETQYF. CDR3 sequence (DNA): TGTGCCAGCAGGTTCTCGGGACAAGAGACCCAGTACTTC.

This clonotype occurred a few times. The rearrangement joins TRBV6-5 to TRBJ2-7, with D possibly TRBD1 on 6 matching bases. V was shortened by 6 bases and J by 0 bases, with 12 bases between the two germline ends. Per the germline V gene, CDR1 is MNHEY and CDR2 is SVGAGI. The CDR3 contains 14 residues. In DNA form, the CDR3 reads TGTGCCAGCAGACCCAGGGGTGGCTCCTACGAGCAGTACGTC. This translates into CASRPRGGSYEQYV.

The CDR3 loop reads CASSYGWGSQPQHF. In DNA form, the CDR3 reads TGTGCCAGCAGTTACGGGTGGGGGAGTCAGCCCCAGCATTTT. This rearrangement joins TRBV6-2 or TRBV6-3 to TRBJ1-5, with a weak D call TRBD1 (5 bases). The ends were cut back, 2 bases at V and 6 bases at J, with 11 bases in the middle. CDR1 is MNHEY, CDR2 SVGEGT, per germline. The length of the CDR3 is 14 residues.

The rearrangement uses TRBV6-5 and TRBJ1-2, with 7 positions matching TRBD1. Germline loops: CDR1 MNHEY, CDR2 SVGAGI. Unmatched junction bases numbered 9, after V lost 0 bases and J lost 5 bases. This CDR3 region has 16 residues. The CDR3 region is CASSYSKGRGGYGYTF. Here the CDR3 DNA reads TGTGCCAGCAGTTACTCGAAGGGCAGGGGGGGATATGGCTACACCTTC.

The V and J genes are TRBV7-2 and TRBJ1-2; TRBD1 matches at 8 bases. The V gene end was trimmed by 5 bases and the J gene end by 5 bases; junction bases not matched to a gene: 7. The CDR3 totals 14 residues. Per germline, CDR1 SGHTA and CDR2 FQGNSA. CDR3 sequence: CASSSPGGGYGYTF. DNA of the CDR3: TGTGCCAGCAGCAGCCCAGGGGGCGGGTATGGCTACACCTTC.

The rearrangement links TRBV5-1 to TRBJ2-3; D is unclear. V was shortened by 4 bases and J by 4 bases, with 19 bases between the two germline ends. From germline, CDR1 is SGHRS and CDR2 YFSETQ. The CDR3 loop spans 16 amino acids. The CDR3 loop reads CASSPAALLAADTQYF. CDR3 bases: TGCGCCAGCAGCCCGGCGGCCCTCCTTGCGGCAGATACGCAGTATTTT.

This clonotype was seen repeatedly, ten times or more. The rearrangement uses TRBV7-7 and TRBJ2-2; TRBD2 matches 8 bases. Germline CDR1 and CDR2: SSHAT and FNYEAQ (reference sequence). CDR3 length: 16 residues. Unmatched junction bases numbered 4, after V lost 4 bases and J lost 0 bases. CDR3 region: CASSSRLATNTGELFF. The CDR3 nucleotides are TGTGCCAGCAGCTCTCGACTAGCGACGAACACCGGGGAGCTGTTTTTT.

This clonotype was picked up a small number of times. The CDR3 is CASSQEVTSGGETQYF. DNA of the CDR3: TGTGCCAGCAGCCAAGAGGTGACTAGCGGGGGTGAGACCCAGTACTTC. V gene TRBV4-2 combines with J gene TRBJ2-5, with 12 bases matching TRBD2. Germline CDR1 LGHNA, CDR2 YNFKEQ. The CDR3 is made up of 16 amino acids. V shed 0 bases and J 5 bases; nucleotides not matched to a gene: 4.

This clonotype was counted a few times. The chain uses TRBV24-1 and TRBJ2-2; perhaps TRBD2 as D (6 bases). The CDR3 loop spans 12 amino acids. Trimming took off 9 bases at V and 7 bases at J, with 11 bases between the two ends. Germline CDR1 KGHDR, CDR2 SFDVKD. The CDR3 protein is CATSGRDGELFF. Here the CDR3 DNA reads TGTGCCACCTCTGGGCGGGACGGGGAGCTGTTTTTT.